This T cell receptor (beta chain) originates from a study of blood T cells in healthy people across ages. Broader study findings: It was not known whether donors were CMV positive (a possible confounder of expanded clonotype changes). Per million T cells, TCR beta diversity dropped roughly linearly as age increased.

Per the germline V gene, CDR1 is SQVTM and CDR2 is ANQGSEA. The CDR3 sequence is 12 residues long. The authors ran a second PCR of about 6 to 11 cycles using a sample-barcoded 5' primer and a J-beta primer mix. Carrying 12 random nucleotides, a template-switch adaptor labeled each individual cDNA molecule. Each CDR3 protein is one row after TCRdb ran MiXCR on the 5' RACE reads. This sample has about 1,600,000 distinct CDR3 sequences, with roughly 40% found just once. On this clonotype itself: Its matching antigen is unknown. Sequence at one end of the junction differs from germline and may be a read error.

Material for sequencing was blood. The chain links TRBV29-1 to TRBJ2-5; D unresolved. This sequence originates from a woman aged 18 to 35 in good health. The CDR3 nucleotides are TGCGGCGTTGTGGGGTACCAAGAGACCCAGTACTTC. Translating gives CGVVGYQETQYF.